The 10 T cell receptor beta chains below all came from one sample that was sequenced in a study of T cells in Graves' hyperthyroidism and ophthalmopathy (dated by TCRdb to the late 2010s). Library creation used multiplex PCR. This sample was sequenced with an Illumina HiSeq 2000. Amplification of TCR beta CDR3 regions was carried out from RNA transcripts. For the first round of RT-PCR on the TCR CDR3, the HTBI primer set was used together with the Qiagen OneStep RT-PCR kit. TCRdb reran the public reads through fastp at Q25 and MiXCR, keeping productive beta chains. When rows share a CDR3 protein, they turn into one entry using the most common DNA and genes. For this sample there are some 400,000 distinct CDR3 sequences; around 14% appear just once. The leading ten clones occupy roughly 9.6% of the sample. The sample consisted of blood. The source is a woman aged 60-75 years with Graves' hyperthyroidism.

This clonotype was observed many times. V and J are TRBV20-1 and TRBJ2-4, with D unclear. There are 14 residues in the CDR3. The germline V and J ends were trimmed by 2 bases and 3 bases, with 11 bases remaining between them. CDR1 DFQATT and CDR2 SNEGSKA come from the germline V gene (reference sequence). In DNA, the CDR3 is TGCAGTGCTAGACCCAATGGAGACAAAAACATTCAGTACTTC. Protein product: CSARPNGDKNIQYF.

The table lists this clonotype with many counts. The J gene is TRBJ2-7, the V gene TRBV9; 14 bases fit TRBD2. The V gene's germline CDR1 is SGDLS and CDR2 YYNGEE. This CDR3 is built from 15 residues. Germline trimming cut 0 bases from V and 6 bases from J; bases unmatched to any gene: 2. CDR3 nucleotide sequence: TGTGCCAGCAGCGTAGGCGGGACTAGCGGGAGCGAGCAGTACTTC. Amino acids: CASSVGGTSGSEQYF.

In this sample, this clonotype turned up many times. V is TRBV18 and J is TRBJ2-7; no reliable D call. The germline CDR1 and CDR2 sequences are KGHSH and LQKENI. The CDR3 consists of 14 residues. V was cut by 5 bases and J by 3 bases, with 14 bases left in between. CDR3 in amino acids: CASSGGYVGYEQYF. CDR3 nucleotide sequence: TGTGCCAGCTCAGGTGGATACGTTGGCTACGAGCAGTACTTC.

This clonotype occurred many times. The DNA of the CDR3 is TGTGCCACCACAGGCAGCACAGATACGCAGTATTTT. Translation gives CATTGSTDTQYF. V usage is TRBV24-1 and J usage is TRBJ2-3; D gene ambiguous. The V end was cut by 8 bases, the J end by 0 bases, with 5 bases between. Germline V gives CDR1 KGHDR, CDR2 SFDVKD. The CDR3 consists of 12 residues.

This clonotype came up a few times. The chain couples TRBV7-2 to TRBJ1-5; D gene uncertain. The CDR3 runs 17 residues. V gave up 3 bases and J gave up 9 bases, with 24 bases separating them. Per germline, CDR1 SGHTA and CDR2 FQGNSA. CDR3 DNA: TGTGCCAGCAGCTTGGGGTTAAGGGTCCATGCTCCGGGGCCCCAGCATTTT. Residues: CASSLGLRVHAPGPQHF.

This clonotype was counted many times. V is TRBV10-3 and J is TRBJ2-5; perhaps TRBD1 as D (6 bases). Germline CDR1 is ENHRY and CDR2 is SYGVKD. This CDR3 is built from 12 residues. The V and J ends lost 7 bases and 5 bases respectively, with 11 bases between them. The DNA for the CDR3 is TGTGCCATCAAGGGGGATTCGGAGACCCAGTACTTC. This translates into CAIKGDSETQYF.

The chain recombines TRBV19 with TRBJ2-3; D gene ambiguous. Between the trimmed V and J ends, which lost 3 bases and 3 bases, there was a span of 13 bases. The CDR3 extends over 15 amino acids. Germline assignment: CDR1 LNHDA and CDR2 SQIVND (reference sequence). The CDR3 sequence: CASSIFLEITDTQYF. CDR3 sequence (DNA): TGTGCCAGTAGTATTTTTTTGGAGATTACAGATACGCAGTATTTT.

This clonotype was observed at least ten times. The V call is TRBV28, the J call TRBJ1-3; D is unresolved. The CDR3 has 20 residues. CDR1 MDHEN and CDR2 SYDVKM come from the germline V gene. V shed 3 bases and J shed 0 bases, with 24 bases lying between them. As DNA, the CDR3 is TGTGCCAGCAGTTTCTACCCGGGTGGAGAGGAGGGAATCTCTGGAAACACCATATATTTT. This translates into CASSFYPGGEEGISGNTIYF.

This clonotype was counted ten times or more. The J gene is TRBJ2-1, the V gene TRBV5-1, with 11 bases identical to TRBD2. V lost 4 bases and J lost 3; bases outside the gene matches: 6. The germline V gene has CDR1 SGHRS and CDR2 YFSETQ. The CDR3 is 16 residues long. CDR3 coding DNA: TGCGCCAGCAGCCGGACCGGGACTAGCGGCTACAATGAGCAGTTCTTC. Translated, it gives CASSRTGTSGYNEQFF.

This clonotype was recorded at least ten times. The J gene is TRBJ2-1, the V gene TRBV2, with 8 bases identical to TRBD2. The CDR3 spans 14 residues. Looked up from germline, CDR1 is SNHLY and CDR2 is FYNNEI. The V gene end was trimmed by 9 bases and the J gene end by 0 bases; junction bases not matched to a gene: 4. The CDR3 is CASASGSSYNEQFF. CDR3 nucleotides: TGTGCCAGTGCGAGCGGGAGCTCCTACAATGAGCAGTTCTTC.